A single T cell receptor (beta chain) is shown here with its context. The data stem from a study of T-cell memory formation after mild COVID-19. Study-wide context: Across donors, TCR clusters were largely donor specific.

Using its own MiXCR run on the 5' RACE reads, TCRdb lists one record per CDR3 protein. The data contain nearly 350,000 distinct CDR3 sequences, roughly 13% of them singletons. This CDR3 contains 14 residues. V shed 6 bases, J shed 4 bases, and the junction held 8 bases outside the gene matches. Germline V gene sequence: CDR1 ENHRY, CDR2 SYGVKD. V and J are TRBV10-3 and TRBJ1-1, with TRBD1 matching 7 bases. This TCR was sampled from a young man who had mild COVID-19 (a few samples of this study predate the infection). Cell type and time point are not known. The sequenced sample consisted of PBMCs or a T cell subset sorted from them (not recorded which). The CDR3 coding sequence is TGTGCCATCAGATCCGACAGGGATGTCACTGAAGCTTTCTTT. Translating gives CAIRSDRDVTEAFF.